This T cell receptor (beta chain) was identified in a study of cytomegalovirus exposure and HLA in healthy donors. The germline CDR1 and CDR2 sequences are SGHTA and FQGNSA. The CDR3 has 18 residues. Germline trimming cut 5 bases from V and 11 bases from J; bases unmatched to any gene: 23. 60 Vbeta and 13 Jbeta primers were used in PCR. The assay was immunoSEQ multiplex PCR, and TCRdb's table has in-frame clones only and misses some. The table shows about 150,000 clones, with roughly 80% occurring only once. The chain recombines TRBV7-2 with TRBJ2-5, with 10 bases fitting TRBD2. The receptor's source is a man aged 35 to 55 in good health and CMV-seropositive. Sequenced material: PBMCs. The CDR3 loop is CASSPQSLIAGGLEEQYF. The CDR3 coding sequence is TGTGCCAGCAGCCCTCAAAGCTTAATAGCGGGAGGACTGGAAGAGCAGTACTTC.